Listed here are 2 T cell receptor beta chains from one sample, sequenced in a study of identical twins. One entry per CDR3 protein results from TCRdb running MiXCR on the 5' RACE reads. The data show some 560,000 distinct CDR3 sequences, 9% to 10% seen once. These same records also appear under a second study, on yellow fever vaccine responses in identical twins.

Sequencing was done on a sample of PBMCs. These receptors were obtained from a woman aged 18-29 years in good health.

This clonotype was counted many times. The chain is built from TRBV29-1 and TRBJ2-7, with 12 bases identical to TRBD2. The CDR3 contains 14 residues. Per the germline V gene, CDR1 is SQVTM and CDR2 is ANQGSEA. The V gene end was trimmed by 4 bases and the J gene end by 4 bases; junction bases not matched to a gene: 5. As DNA, the CDR3 is TGCAGCGTTGGACTAGCGGGAGTTGGGTACGAGCAGTACTTC. Encoded protein: CSVGLAGVGYEQYF.

The CDR3 sequence is CASSFATIFREQFF. The CDR3 nucleotides are TGTGCCAGCAGCTTTGCGACTATCTTTAGGGAGCAGTTCTTC. The genes are TRBV7-8 and TRBJ2-1; tentatively, D is TRBD2 (5 bases). Trimming left V 3 bases short and J 10 bases short, with 16 bases between. The CDR3 covers 14 residues. Germline CDR1 SGHVS, CDR2 FQNEAQ.